A selection of T cell receptor beta chains follows, all from one sample in a study of T cell clusters in autoimmune cytopenias. Each CDR3 protein gets one entry in TCRdb, which reprocessed the multiplex PCR reads and gives no DNA. The ten top clones account for roughly 14%, within a sample of about 3,800 distinct CDR3 sequences. This same sample was also part of a study on T cell repertoires in aging, cancer and after chemotherapy.

Sequences were obtained from peripheral blood. The receptors originated from a human donor in good health. CDR3s include the opening cysteine and the closing phenylalanine or tryptophan. Expanded clones get a size class; other rows say once, few or many, or leave the size out.

abundance	v_gene	j_gene	CDR3aa
NA	TRBV5-8	TRBJ1-2	CASSLGQGVYGYTF
NA	TRBV29-1	TRBJ1-6	CSVVWQGAGNSPLHF
NA	TRBV6-2/TRBV6-3	TRBJ2-3	CASTGRDTDTQYF
medium-sized	TRBV6-5	TRBJ2-2	CASSEGYGELFF
medium-sized	TRBV6-5	TRBJ1-1	CASSGQTYTEAFF
medium-sized	TRBV19	TRBJ1-5	CASSIGQPQHF
medium-sized	TRBV6-1	TRBJ1-5	CASKLGQGGNQPQHF
medium-sized	TRBV27	TRBJ1-6	CASSLVSSPRDSPLHF
medium-sized	TRBV6-1	TRBJ2-2	CASSEVFYTGELFF
medium-sized	TRBV19	TRBJ2-7	CASSTTARGYEQYF
NA	TRBV6-6	TRBJ2-7	CASSIDRRSYEQYF
medium-sized	TRBV12-3/TRBV12-4	TRBJ1-5	CASSFQAVDQPQHF
medium-sized	TRBV15	TRBJ2-5	CATSRELTGSSISETQYF
medium-sized	TRBV5-4	TRBJ2-3	CASSPGQLLGTDTQYF
NA	TRBV15	TRBJ1-1	CATSRDWGRKTEAFF
medium-sized	TRBV12-3/TRBV12-4	TRBJ2-5	CASSFSSGGLETQYF
medium-sized	TRBV7-6	TRBJ1-6	CASSLGVNSPLHF
NA	TRBV20-1	TRBJ2-5	CSARDRGRVETQYF
NA	TRBV20-1	TRBJ2-3	CSPFGGGQTDTQYF
medium-sized	TRBV6-1	TRBJ1-2	CASGYRDTANYGYTF
medium-sized	TRBV6-6	TRBJ2-3	CASSIRDRGTDTQYF
medium-sized	TRBV5-5	TRBJ1-3	CASSWTGDSGNTIYF
medium-sized	TRBV24-1	TRBJ2-2	CATSDLTGGEGELFF
medium-sized	TRBV5-5	TRBJ2-3	CASSSPGTAGADTQYF
NA	TRBV7-2	TRBJ1-6	CASSYPEPYSPLHF
NA	TRBV6-1	TRBJ1-3	CASLINPGGRSGNTIYF
medium-sized	TRBV18	TRBJ2-2	CASSPPGGAVGELFF
medium-sized	TRBV6-1	TRBJ1-5	CASSPGRSNQPQHF
NA	TRBV5-4	TRBJ2-1	CASSLGLAGTTNEQFF
medium-sized	TRBV5-1	TRBJ2-2	CASSSGKGNTGELFF
medium-sized	TRBV29-1	TRBJ2-3	CSVSTTGKTDTQYF
medium-sized	TRBV29-1	TRBJ2-5	CSVDAARGQGETQYF
medium-sized	TRBV12-3/TRBV12-4	TRBJ2-3	CASSFGQGKDTQYF